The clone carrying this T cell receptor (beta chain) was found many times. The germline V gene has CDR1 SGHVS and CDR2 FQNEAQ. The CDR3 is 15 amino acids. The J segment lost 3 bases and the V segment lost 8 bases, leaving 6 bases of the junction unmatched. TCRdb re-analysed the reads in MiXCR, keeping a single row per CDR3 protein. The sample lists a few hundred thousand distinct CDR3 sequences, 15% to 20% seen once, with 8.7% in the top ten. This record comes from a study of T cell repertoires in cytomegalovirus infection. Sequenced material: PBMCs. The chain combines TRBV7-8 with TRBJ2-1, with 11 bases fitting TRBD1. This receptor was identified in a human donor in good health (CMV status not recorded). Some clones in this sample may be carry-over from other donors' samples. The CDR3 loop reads CASGQGAPIYNEQFF. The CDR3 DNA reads TGTGCCAGCGGACAGGGGGCCCCCATCTACAATGAGCAGTTCTTC.